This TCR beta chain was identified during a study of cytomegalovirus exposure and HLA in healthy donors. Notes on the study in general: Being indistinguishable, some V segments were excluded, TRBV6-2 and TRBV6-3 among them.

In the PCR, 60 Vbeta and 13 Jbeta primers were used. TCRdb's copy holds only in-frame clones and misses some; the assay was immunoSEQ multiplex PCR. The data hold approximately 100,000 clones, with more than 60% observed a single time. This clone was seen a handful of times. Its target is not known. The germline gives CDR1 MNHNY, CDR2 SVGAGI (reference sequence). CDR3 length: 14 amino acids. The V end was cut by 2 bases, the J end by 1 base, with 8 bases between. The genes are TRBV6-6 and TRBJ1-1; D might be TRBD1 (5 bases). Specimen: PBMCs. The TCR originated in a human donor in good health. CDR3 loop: CASSYGQGNTEAFF. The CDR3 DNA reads TGTGCCAGCAGTTACGGGCAGGGGAACACTGAAGCTTTCTTT.